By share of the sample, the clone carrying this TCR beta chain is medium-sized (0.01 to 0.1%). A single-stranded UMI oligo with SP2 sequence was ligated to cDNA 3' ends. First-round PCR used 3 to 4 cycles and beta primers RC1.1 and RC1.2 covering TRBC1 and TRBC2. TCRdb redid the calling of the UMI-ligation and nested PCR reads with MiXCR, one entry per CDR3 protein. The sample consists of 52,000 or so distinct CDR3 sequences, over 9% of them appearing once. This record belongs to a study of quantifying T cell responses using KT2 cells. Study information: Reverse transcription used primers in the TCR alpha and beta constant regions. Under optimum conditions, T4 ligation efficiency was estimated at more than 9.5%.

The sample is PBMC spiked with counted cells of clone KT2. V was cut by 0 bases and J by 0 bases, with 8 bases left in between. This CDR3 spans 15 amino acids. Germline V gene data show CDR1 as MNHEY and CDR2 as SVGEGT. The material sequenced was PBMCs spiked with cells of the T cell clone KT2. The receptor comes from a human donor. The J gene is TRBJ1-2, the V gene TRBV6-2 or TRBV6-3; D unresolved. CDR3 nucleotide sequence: TGTGCCAGCAGTTACTCGAATCATCCTAACTATGGCTACACCTTC. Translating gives CASSYSNHPNYGYTF.